This TCR beta chain was profiled in a study of Ad26.COV2.S vaccination and SARS-CoV-2 variants. Background on the study: The donor participated in the COV1001 trial, in its Ad26.COV2.S arm. By the intramuscular route, Ad26.COV2.S was given once, or twice 56 days apart. Overall study results and limits: TCR breadth and depth estimates may have understated total T cell responses.

Assay: immunoSEQ multiplex PCR; the TCRdb copy retains only in-frame clones and omits some. Of approximately 400,000 clones listed, about 85% were seen once; the top ten hold 3% to 4%. Treatment indicated: roughly 19 received Ad26.COV2.S at low or high dose, single or two shots; roughly five received placebo; per-sample allocation not given. Samples came from day 63 after the first vaccine or placebo injection. In Boston, an adult donor aged 18-55 years took part. A note on this clone: What it binds is unknown.

This CDR3 is built from 16 residues. Looked up from germline, CDR1 is SGHTS and CDR2 is YDEGEE. V was trimmed by 0 bases and J by 4 bases, leaving 13 bases between them. Sequencing used peripheral blood, obtained in a trial of Ad26.COV2.S vaccine versus placebo. The chain uses TRBV5-8 and TRBJ2-2; D is uncertain. The sequence derives from a person between 18 and 59 years old who received the Ad26.COV2.S COVID-19 vaccine or a placebo. The chain's CDR3 is CASSLGHGSGTGELFF. The CDR3 coding sequence is TGTGCCAGCAGCTTGGGACATGGATCGGGCACCGGGGAGCTGTTTTTT.